The source of this T cell receptor (beta chain) is a study of Ad26.COV2.S vaccination and SARS-CoV-2 variants. Study background: Doses of Ad26.COV2.S were injected into muscle once or twice, 56 days apart.

Treatment indicated: around 19 received Ad26.COV2.S at low or high dose, single or two shots; about 5 received placebo; per-sample allocation not given. Samples were taken on day 63 after the first vaccine or placebo injection. Trimming stripped 1 base from V and 7 bases from J, with 13 bases between. CDR3 length: 15 residues. Germline V gene lookup returns CDR1 SGHTA and CDR2 FQGTGA. The table came from immunoSEQ multiplex PCR; TCRdb's copy has only in-frame clones and leaves some out. The sample consists of approximately 500,000 clones, roughly nine tenths of them appearing once. The receptor's source is a person between 18 and 65 years old who received the Ad26.COV2.S COVID-19 vaccine or a placebo. The chain recombines TRBV7-3 with TRBJ1-4; D call uncertain. This specimen consisted of peripheral blood, obtained in a trial of Ad26.COV2.S vaccine versus placebo. The CDR3 sequence: CASSLSGRPSEKLFF. Here the CDR3 DNA reads TGTGCCAGCAGCTTAAGCGGCCGACCGAGTGAAAAACTGTTTTTT.